This is a list of T cell receptor beta chains from one sample in a study of blood T cell repertoires in COVID-19. Data came from immunoSEQ multiplex PCR; TCRdb stores just in-frame clones and leaves some out. The sample includes over 200,000 clones, 87% of them seen just once. Sequencing input: PBMCs or T cells enriched from blood (not recorded which). These TCRs come from a young man who had recovered from COVID-19. Each CDR3 is given with its conserved first and last residue. A D gene is named only where the DNA matches it firmly. Some rows mark clone size as missing; the rest say once, few, many or name a class of expanded clone.

abundance: .; d_gene: TRBD1; v_gene: TRBV28; j_gene: TRBJ1-4; CDR3aa: CASSIMGTGNEKLFF; CDR3nt: TGTGCCAGCAGCATAATGGGGACAGGGAATGAAAAACTGTTTTTT
abundance: .; d_gene: .; v_gene: TRBV7-6; j_gene: TRBJ1-2; CDR3aa: CASSLDQGLNYGYTF; CDR3nt: TGTGCCAGCAGCTTAGACCAGGGGTTAAACTATGGCTACACCTTC
abundance: once; d_gene: TRBD1; v_gene: TRBV29-1; j_gene: TRBJ2-7; CDR3aa: CSVEDRDRGFYEQYF; CDR3nt: TGCAGCGTCGAGGACCGGGACAGGGGATTCTACGAGCAGTACTTC
abundance: .; d_gene: .; v_gene: TRBV2; j_gene: TRBJ1-1; CDR3aa: CASSPQLGRGMRAFF; CDR3nt: TGTGCCAGCAGTCCACAACTAGGCCGAGGGATGAGAGCTTTCTTT
abundance: .; d_gene: TRBD1; v_gene: TRBV4-2; j_gene: TRBJ1-4; CDR3aa: CASSQELSATGGNEKLFF; CDR3nt: TGTGCCAGCAGCCAAGAACTTAGTGCTACAGGGGGGAATGAAAAACTGTTTTTT
abundance: once; d_gene: .; v_gene: TRBV5-6; j_gene: TRBJ1-4; CDR3aa: CASSRQATNEKLFF; CDR3nt: TGTGCCAGCAGCAGACAGGCAACTAATGAAAAACTGTTTTTT
abundance: .; d_gene: TRBD1; v_gene: TRBV6-5; j_gene: TRBJ2-7; CDR3aa: CASSRGQPSYEQYF; CDR3nt: TGTGCCAGCAGCCGGGGACAGCCTTCCTACGAGCAGTACTTC
abundance: once; d_gene: .; v_gene: TRBV21-1; j_gene: TRBJ2-1; CDR3aa: CASSWVAGGSDEQFF; CDR3nt: .
abundance: .; d_gene: .; v_gene: TRBV5-1; j_gene: TRBJ2-3; CDR3aa: CASSYDSGLPSTDTQYF; CDR3nt: TGCGCCAGCAGCTATGATTCGGGACTCCCCTCCACAGATACGCAGTATTTT
abundance: .; d_gene: .; v_gene: TRBV30; j_gene: TRBJ1-6; CDR3aa: CAWMIGYNSPLHF; CDR3nt: TGTGCCTGGATGATCGGGTATAATTCACCCCTCCACTTT
abundance: .; d_gene: .; v_gene: TRBV5-1; j_gene: TRBJ1-2; CDR3aa: CASSQGQINYGYTF; CDR3nt: TGCGCCAGCAGCCAAGGACAAATCAACTATGGCTACACCTTC
abundance: .; d_gene: .; v_gene: TRBV4-3; j_gene: TRBJ1-1; CDR3aa: CASSQERGREREAFF; CDR3nt: TGCGCCAGCAGCCAAGAGCGGGGTCGGGAGAGGGAAGCTTTCTTT
abundance: few; d_gene: .; v_gene: TRBV28; j_gene: TRBJ2-1; CDR3aa: CASTSQTRGGHEQFF; CDR3nt: TGTGCCAGCACCTCGCAGACTAGGGGGGGGCATGAGCAGTTCTTC
abundance: .; d_gene: TRBD2; v_gene: TRBV3-1/TRBV3-2; j_gene: TRBJ2-1; CDR3aa: CASSLYNTKGLAAEFF; CDR3nt: TGTGCCAGCAGCCTCTACAACACCAAGGGACTAGCGGCTGAGTTCTTC
abundance: few; d_gene: .; v_gene: TRBV27; j_gene: TRBJ1-1; CDR3aa: CASSSSTFPGTEAFF; CDR3nt: .
abundance: once; d_gene: TRBD1; v_gene: TRBV6-5; j_gene: TRBJ2-7; CDR3aa: CASSKRTGGYEQYF; CDR3nt: TGTGCCAGCAGTAAACGGACAGGTGGATACGAGCAGTACTTC
abundance: .; d_gene: TRBD1; v_gene: TRBV7-4; j_gene: TRBJ2-7; CDR3aa: CASSFLPRQGNF; CDR3nt: TGTGCCAGCAGCTTTCTCCCTAGACAGGGAAACTTC
abundance: .; d_gene: .; v_gene: TRBV18; j_gene: TRBJ2-2; CDR3aa: CASSPPPTGWGGELFF; CDR3nt: TGTGCCAGCTCACCACCTCCGACAGGTTGGGGCGGGGAGCTGTTTTTT
abundance: .; d_gene: .; v_gene: TRBV5-5; j_gene: TRBJ2-2; CDR3aa: CASSLTQGHTGELFF; CDR3nt: TGTGCCAGCAGCTTGACTCAGGGGCACACCGGGGAGCTGTTTTTT
abundance: .; d_gene: TRBD2; v_gene: TRBV19; j_gene: TRBJ2-1; CDR3aa: CASTLILGLAGNEQFF; CDR3nt: TGTGCCAGTACCCTGATCCTCGGACTAGCGGGCAATGAGCAGTTCTTC
abundance: once; d_gene: TRBD1; v_gene: TRBV5-1; j_gene: TRBJ2-3; CDR3aa: CASSLGQGAITDTQYF; CDR3nt: TGCGCCAGCAGCTTGGGACAGGGAGCTATCACAGATACGCAGTATTTT
abundance: .; d_gene: TRBD1; v_gene: TRBV19; j_gene: TRBJ1-4; CDR3aa: CASSSGGLGEKLFF; CDR3nt: TGTGCCAGTAGCTCAGGGGGCTTGGGCGAAAAACTGTTTTTT
abundance: .; d_gene: TRBD2; v_gene: TRBV27; j_gene: TRBJ2-7; CDR3aa: CASSFSGGSYEQYF; CDR3nt: TGTGCCAGCAGTTTTAGCGGGGGGTCGTACGAGCAGTACTTC
abundance: .; d_gene: TRBD1; v_gene: TRBV5-1; j_gene: TRBJ2-2; CDR3aa: CASSSGQGSRTGELFF; CDR3nt: TGCGCCAGCAGCTCGGGACAGGGGTCGCGAACCGGGGAGCTGTTTTTT
abundance: once; d_gene: .; v_gene: TRBV6-1; j_gene: TRBJ2-7; CDR3aa: CASSEARYEQYF; CDR3nt: TGTGCCAGCAGTGAAGCGCGATACGAGCAGTACTTC
abundance: few; d_gene: .; v_gene: TRBV2; j_gene: TRBJ2-1; CDR3aa: CASSPDYYNEQFF; CDR3nt: TGTGCCAGCAGTCCTGACTACTACAATGAGCAGTTCTTC
abundance: .; d_gene: TRBD1; v_gene: TRBV29-1; j_gene: TRBJ1-2; CDR3aa: CSVTQGSSPQTLNYGYTF; CDR3nt: TGCAGCGTTACACAGGGGTCCTCTCCCCAAACGCTTAACTATGGCTACACCTTC
abundance: .; d_gene: .; v_gene: TRBV13; j_gene: TRBJ2-3; CDR3aa: CASSLGLMEALQADTQYF; CDR3nt: TGTGCCAGCAGCTTAGGCCTGATGGAGGCCCTCCAAGCAGATACGCAGTATTTT
abundance: .; d_gene: .; v_gene: TRBV7-9; j_gene: TRBJ2-7; CDR3aa: CASSFFRGPRESEHEQYF; CDR3nt: TGTGCCAGCAGCTTCTTCAGGGGCCCGCGGGAGTCCGAGCACGAGCAGTACTTC
abundance: .; d_gene: .; v_gene: TRBV9; j_gene: TRBJ2-1; CDR3aa: CASSVYAGWNEQFF; CDR3nt: TGTGCCAGCAGCGTTTACGCAGGGTGGAATGAGCAGTTCTTC
abundance: once; d_gene: TRBD2; v_gene: TRBV27; j_gene: TRBJ2-1; CDR3aa: CASSTGTSGNSYNEQFF; CDR3nt: TGTGCCAGCAGTACCGGGACTAGCGGGAATTCCTACAATGAGCAGTTCTTC
abundance: .; d_gene: TRBD2; v_gene: TRBV5-3; j_gene: TRBJ2-1; CDR3aa: CARSPGLAGLNNEQFF; CDR3nt: TGTGCCAGAAGCCCAGGACTAGCGGGTCTAAACAATGAGCAGTTCTTC
abundance: many; d_gene: .; v_gene: TRBV10-1; j_gene: TRBJ1-1; CDR3aa: CATSPRGDTEAFF; CDR3nt: TGCGCCACCAGCCCCAGGGGCGACACTGAAGCTTTCTTT
abundance: .; d_gene: .; v_gene: TRBV27; j_gene: TRBJ1-4; CDR3aa: CASSLTRQGGITNEKLFF; CDR3nt: TGTGCCAGCAGTTTAACCCGGCAGGGCGGAATAACTAATGAAAAACTGTTTTTT
abundance: .; d_gene: TRBD2; v_gene: TRBV6-1; j_gene: TRBJ2-3; CDR3aa: CASSENFLAGRNTQYF; CDR3nt: TGTGCCAGCAGTGAAAACTTCCTAGCGGGAAGAAATACGCAGTATTTT
abundance: .; d_gene: TRBD2; v_gene: TRBV27; j_gene: TRBJ2-1; CDR3aa: CASRLAGVGNEQFF; CDR3nt: TGTGCCAGCAGACTAGCGGGAGTCGGGAATGAGCAGTTCTTC
abundance: .; d_gene: .; v_gene: TRBV19; j_gene: TRBJ2-1; CDR3aa: CASKGASSYNEQFF; CDR3nt: TGTGCCAGTAAGGGAGCTTCATCCTACAATGAGCAGTTCTTC
abundance: few; d_gene: TRBD1; v_gene: TRBV28; j_gene: TRBJ1-2; CDR3aa: CASSLGQGVMWGYTF; CDR3nt: TGTGCCAGCAGTTTGGGACAGGGGGTGATGTGGGGCTACACCTTC
abundance: .; d_gene: .; v_gene: TRBV6-4; j_gene: TRBJ2-1; CDR3aa: CASSDSTAAYNEQFF; CDR3nt: TGTGCCAGCAGTGACTCGACTGCGGCCTACAATGAGCAGTTCTTC
abundance: .; d_gene: TRBD2; v_gene: TRBV27; j_gene: TRBJ2-1; CDR3aa: CASSFRLAGKQFF; CDR3nt: TGTGCCAGCAGTTTCCGACTAGCGGGAAAGCAGTTCTTC
abundance: .; d_gene: .; v_gene: TRBV30; j_gene: TRBJ1-5; CDR3aa: CAWSGQENQPQHF; CDR3nt: TGTGCCTGGAGTGGACAGGAGAATCAGCCCCAGCATTTT
abundance: once; d_gene: .; v_gene: TRBV2; j_gene: TRBJ1-6; CDR3aa: CASSVAEQNSPLHF; CDR3nt: TGTGCCAGCAGTGTCGCGGAGCAAAATTCACCCCTCCACTTT
abundance: .; d_gene: .; v_gene: TRBV4-1; j_gene: TRBJ2-7; CDR3aa: CASSQRDTLYEQYF; CDR3nt: TGCGCCAGCAGCCAAAGGGACACATTATACGAGCAGTACTTC
abundance: .; d_gene: .; v_gene: TRBV3-1/TRBV3-2; j_gene: TRBJ1-1; CDR3aa: CASSPGVQSSEAFF; CDR3nt: TGTGCCAGCAGCCCCGGAGTTCAGTCTTCTGAAGCTTTCTTT
abundance: .; d_gene: TRBD1; v_gene: TRBV15; j_gene: TRBJ1-3; CDR3aa: CATSRTNIRTGFSGNTIYF; CDR3nt: TGTGCCACCAGCAGGACCAATATCAGGACAGGGTTCTCTGGAAACACCATATATTTT
abundance: .; d_gene: TRBD2; v_gene: TRBV7-2; j_gene: TRBJ2-1; CDR3aa: CASSLGSGVRSYNEQFF; CDR3nt: TGTGCCAGCAGCTTAGGTAGCGGGGTCCGCTCCTACAATGAGCAGTTCTTC
abundance: .; d_gene: TRBD1; v_gene: TRBV2; j_gene: TRBJ2-5; CDR3aa: CASTDRGLGETQYF; CDR3nt: TGTGCCAGCACAGACAGGGGGCTAGGTGAGACCCAGTACTTC
abundance: .; d_gene: TRBD1; v_gene: TRBV2; j_gene: TRBJ1-6; CDR3aa: CASRDRGPTSPLHF; CDR3nt: TGTGCCAGCAGGGACAGGGGCCCTACTTCACCCCTCCACTTT
abundance: .; d_gene: .; v_gene: TRBV27; j_gene: TRBJ1-3; CDR3aa: CASSSGPGNTIYF; CDR3nt: TGTGCCAGCAGTTCAGGGCCTGGAAACACCATATATTTT
abundance: few; d_gene: .; v_gene: TRBV28; j_gene: TRBJ2-7; CDR3aa: CASSLPQGSYEQYF; CDR3nt: TGTGCCAGCAGTTTACCCCAGGGTTCCTACGAGCAGTACTTC
abundance: .; d_gene: .; v_gene: TRBV4-2; j_gene: TRBJ1-1; CDR3aa: CASSLTRGYNTEAFF; CDR3nt: TGTGCCAGCAGCCTCACTAGGGGGTATAACACTGAAGCTTTCTTT
abundance: .; d_gene: .; v_gene: TRBV19; j_gene: TRBJ1-3; CDR3aa: CASSISTVNGNTIYF; CDR3nt: TGTGCCAGTAGTATATCGACAGTGAATGGAAACACCATATATTTT
abundance: .; d_gene: TRBD1; v_gene: TRBV27; j_gene: TRBJ2-7; CDR3aa: CASTNRDRPYEQYF; CDR3nt: TGTGCCAGCACCAACCGGGACAGGCCCTACGAGCAGTACTTC